The rows below give T cell receptor beta chains drawn from one sample of a study of T cell responses to AZD1222 COVID-19 vaccine. Assay: immunoSEQ multiplex PCR; the TCRdb copy retains only in-frame clones and omits some. The table has roughly 120,000 clones, 85% to 90% seen once. The input for sequencing was peripheral blood, taken on day 0 of AZD1222 vaccination. The receptor set was obtained from an adult in good health. The CDR3 runs from the conserved cysteine through the conserved F or W. Fields, in order: V gene, J gene, D gene, CDR3 length, clone size, CDR3 protein, CDR3 DNA. D genes are given only for firm matches. Clone size is given for some rows only: seen once, a few or many times, or a class if the clone is expanded.

V gene: TRBV7-8
J gene: TRBJ2-3
D gene: NA
CDR3 length: 13
clone size: NA
CDR3 protein: CASSLVQTDTQYF
CDR3 DNA: TGTGCCAGCAGCTTAGTTCAGACAGATACGCAGTATTTT

V gene: TRBV9
J gene: TRBJ1-2
D gene: TRBD1
CDR3 length: 16
clone size: NA
CDR3 protein: CASSVGSGTGQAGYTF
CDR3 DNA: TGTGCCAGCAGCGTAGGGTCCGGGACAGGGCAGGCGGGCTACACCTTC

V gene: TRBV5-4
J gene: TRBJ1-2
D gene: NA
CDR3 length: 13
clone size: NA
CDR3 protein: CASSLEAGYGYTF
CDR3 DNA: TGTGCCAGCAGCTTGGAAGCAGGGTATGGCTACACCTTC

V gene: TRBV7-3
J gene: TRBJ2-3
D gene: TRBD2
CDR3 length: 18
clone size: NA
CDR3 protein: CASSGALGSGSKTDTQYF
CDR3 DNA: TGTGCCAGCAGCGGGGCCCTTGGTAGCGGGAGTAAGACAGATACGCAGTATTTT

V gene: TRBV14
J gene: TRBJ2-7
D gene: NA
CDR3 length: 16
clone size: NA
CDR3 protein: CASSQGARRGRREQYF
CDR3 DNA: TGTGCCAGCAGCCAAGGGGCTCGTCGAGGCAGACGCGAGCAGTACTTC

V gene: TRBV7-9
J gene: TRBJ1-2
D gene: NA
CDR3 length: 13
clone size: NA
CDR3 protein: CASSGGLDYGYTF
CDR3 DNA: TGTGCCAGCAGTGGGGGCCTGGACTATGGCTACACCTTC

V gene: TRBV7-7
J gene: TRBJ2-5
D gene: NA
CDR3 length: 14
clone size: NA
CDR3 protein: CASSFAGLQETQYF
CDR3 DNA: TGTGCCAGCAGCTTCGCGGGGTTACAAGAGACCCAGTACTTC

V gene: TRBV5-1
J gene: TRBJ2-7
D gene: TRBD1
CDR3 length: 15
clone size: NA
CDR3 protein: CASSRTGDRSYEQYF
CDR3 DNA: TGCGCCAGCAGCCGGACAGGGGATCGCTCCTACGAGCAGTACTTC

V gene: TRBV9
J gene: TRBJ2-6
D gene: NA
CDR3 length: 16
clone size: NA
CDR3 protein: CASSVEGVSGANVLTF
CDR3 DNA: TGTGCCAGCAGCGTAGAGGGGGTCTCTGGGGCCAACGTCCTGACTTTC

V gene: TRBV28
J gene: TRBJ1-1
D gene: NA
CDR3 length: 13
clone size: NA
CDR3 protein: CASMGRGETEAFF
CDR3 DNA: TGTGCCAGCATGGGGAGGGGCGAAACTGAAGCTTTCTTT

V gene: TRBV7-2
J gene: TRBJ2-3
D gene: NA
CDR3 length: 15
clone size: NA
CDR3 protein: CASSPRHRATDTQYF
CDR3 DNA: TGTGCCAGCAGCCCCAGACACAGGGCGACAGATACGCAGTATTTT

V gene: TRBV2
J gene: TRBJ2-1
D gene: NA
CDR3 length: 11
clone size: NA
CDR3 protein: CASRTKTEQFF
CDR3 DNA: TGTGCCAGCAGGACCAAGACTGAGCAGTTCTTC

V gene: TRBV11-1
J gene: TRBJ1-3
D gene: NA
CDR3 length: 15
clone size: few
CDR3 protein: CASSQGTVRRNTIYF
CDR3 DNA: TGTGCCAGCAGCCAAGGGACTGTAAGAAGAAACACCATATATTTT

V gene: TRBV7-2
J gene: TRBJ2-7
D gene: NA
CDR3 length: 14
clone size: NA
CDR3 protein: CASSLALRWYEQYF
CDR3 DNA: TGTGCCAGCAGCTTAGCGCTTAGGTGGTACGAGCAGTACTTC

V gene: TRBV5-4
J gene: TRBJ2-3
D gene: NA
CDR3 length: 13
clone size: NA
CDR3 protein: CASSLTRDATQYF
CDR3 DNA: TGTGCCAGCAGCTTAACCAGGGATGCTACGCAGTATTTT

V gene: TRBV2
J gene: TRBJ2-3
D gene: NA
CDR3 length: 15
clone size: NA
CDR3 protein: CASSSGVWRTDTQYF
CDR3 DNA: TGTGCCAGCAGTTCGGGGGTTTGGAGGACAGATACGCAGTATTTT

V gene: TRBV28
J gene: TRBJ1-1
D gene: NA
CDR3 length: 13
clone size: NA
CDR3 protein: CASSQQMGRAAFF
CDR3 DNA: TGTGCCAGCAGCCAACAGATGGGGCGCGCAGCTTTCTTT

V gene: TRBV9
J gene: TRBJ2-1
D gene: TRBD2
CDR3 length: 12
clone size: NA
CDR3 protein: CASGVQGGQQFF
CDR3 DNA: TGTGCCAGCGGCGTTCAGGGAGGGCAGCAGTTCTTC

V gene: TRBV6-5
J gene: TRBJ1-2
D gene: TRBD1
CDR3 length: 13
clone size: NA
CDR3 protein: CASRGQGAYGYTF
CDR3 DNA: TGTGCCAGCAGGGGACAGGGGGCGTATGGCTACACCTTC

V gene: TRBV7-3
J gene: TRBJ2-1
D gene: NA
CDR3 length: 12
clone size: NA
CDR3 protein: CASSSDSHEQFF
CDR3 DNA: TGTGCCAGCAGCAGCGACAGTCATGAGCAGTTCTTC

V gene: TRBV5-1
J gene: TRBJ1-2
D gene: TRBD1
CDR3 length: 17
clone size: NA
CDR3 protein: CASSRGTGSENNYGYTF
CDR3 DNA: TGCGCCAGCAGCCGAGGGACAGGGTCCGAAAATAACTATGGCTACACCTTC

V gene: TRBV28
J gene: TRBJ1-6
D gene: TRBD1
CDR3 length: 16
clone size: NA
CDR3 protein: CASSPGTGGSLSPLHF
CDR3 DNA: TGTGCCAGCAGTCCTGGGACAGGGGGATCCTTATCACCCCTCCACTTT

V gene: TRBV30
J gene: TRBJ2-1
D gene: NA
CDR3 length: 13
clone size: NA
CDR3 protein: CAWSNRGANEQFF
CDR3 DNA: TGTGCCTGGAGTAATCGAGGTGCCAATGAGCAGTTCTTC

V gene: TRBV29-1
J gene: TRBJ1-2
D gene: NA
CDR3 length: 13
clone size: once
CDR3 protein: CSVETSWARGYTF
CDR3 DNA: TGCAGCGTTGAAACGTCCTGGGCGAGGGGCTACACCTTC

V gene: TRBV4-3
J gene: TRBJ1-1
D gene: NA
CDR3 length: 18
clone size: NA
CDR3 protein: CASSQDSRGRAGNTEAFF
CDR3 DNA: TGCGCCAGCAGCCAAGATAGTCGGGGAAGGGCGGGGAACACTGAAGCTTTCTTT

V gene: TRBV6-2/TRBV6-3
J gene: TRBJ2-1
D gene: TRBD2
CDR3 length: 17
clone size: NA
CDR3 protein: CASSYLLPGLGYNEQFF
CDR3 DNA: TGTGCCAGCAGTTACCTGCTCCCGGGACTAGGCTACAATGAGCAGTTCTTC

V gene: TRBV10-3
J gene: TRBJ2-7
D gene: NA
CDR3 length: 13
clone size: NA
CDR3 protein: CAISEQNNYEQYF
CDR3 DNA: TGTGCCATCAGTGAGCAAAATAACTACGAGCAGTACTTC

V gene: TRBV7-6
J gene: TRBJ2-7
D gene: NA
CDR3 length: 12
clone size: NA
CDR3 protein: CASSSEGVEQYF
CDR3 DNA: TGTGCCAGCAGCTCCGAAGGGGTGGAGCAGTACTTC

V gene: TRBV5-5
J gene: TRBJ2-7
D gene: NA
CDR3 length: 15
clone size: NA
CDR3 protein: CASSSRLERLLEQYF
CDR3 DNA: TGTGCCAGCAGCTCGCGACTAGAGCGGTTGTTGGAGCAGTACTTC

V gene: TRBV5-4
J gene: TRBJ1-5
D gene: NA
CDR3 length: 14
clone size: NA
CDR3 protein: CASSSGLDNQPQHF
CDR3 DNA: TGTGCCAGCAGTTCAGGGTTAGACAATCAGCCCCAGCATTTT

V gene: TRBV2
J gene: TRBJ1-5
D gene: TRBD1
CDR3 length: 15
clone size: NA
CDR3 protein: CASSPQGGSNQPQHF
CDR3 DNA: TGTGCCAGCAGCCCCCAGGGGGGCAGCAATCAGCCCCAGCATTTT

V gene: TRBV5-1
J gene: TRBJ1-1
D gene: NA
CDR3 length: 15
clone size: NA
CDR3 protein: CASTDPRGKGTEAFF
CDR3 DNA: TGCGCCAGCACCGACCCCAGGGGAAAGGGCACTGAAGCTTTCTTT

V gene: TRBV12-3/TRBV12-4
J gene: TRBJ1-2
D gene: TRBD1
CDR3 length: 12
clone size: NA
CDR3 protein: CASRTGGGGYTF
CDR3 DNA: TGTGCCAGCAGGACAGGGGGGGGCGGCTACACCTTC

V gene: TRBV19
J gene: TRBJ1-5
D gene: NA
CDR3 length: 15
clone size: NA
CDR3 protein: CASSIEGTTNQPQHF
CDR3 DNA: TGTGCCAGTAGTATTGAAGGAACAACTAATCAGCCCCAGCATTTT

V gene: TRBV6-5
J gene: TRBJ2-7
D gene: NA
CDR3 length: 15
clone size: NA
CDR3 protein: CASSYSKAGGYEQYF
CDR3 DNA: TGTGCCAGCAGTTACTCGAAAGCCGGAGGCTACGAGCAGTACTTC

V gene: TRBV13
J gene: TRBJ1-2
D gene: TRBD1
CDR3 length: 14
clone size: few
CDR3 protein: CASSSWGQGYGYTF
CDR3 DNA: TGTGCCAGCAGCTCGTGGGGACAGGGCTATGGCTACACCTTC

V gene: TRBV29-1
J gene: TRBJ2-7
D gene: NA
CDR3 length: 12
clone size: NA
CDR3 protein: CSVEYSSYEQYF
CDR3 DNA: TGCAGCGTTGAGTACAGTTCCTACGAGCAGTACTTC

V gene: TRBV11-2
J gene: TRBJ2-7
D gene: TRBD1
CDR3 length: 16
clone size: NA
CDR3 protein: CASSLGATGGRYEQYF
CDR3 DNA: TGTGCCAGCAGCTTAGGGGCTACAGGGGGCCGGTACGAGCAGTACTTC

V gene: TRBV7-2
J gene: TRBJ2-3
D gene: TRBD2
CDR3 length: 16
clone size: NA
CDR3 protein: CASSLSLAGHTDTQYF
CDR3 DNA: TGTGCCAGCAGCTTATCCCTAGCGGGACACACAGATACGCAGTATTTT

V gene: TRBV9
J gene: TRBJ1-5
D gene: NA
CDR3 length: 15
clone size: NA
CDR3 protein: CASSRQSSSNQPQHF
CDR3 DNA: TGTGCCAGCAGCCGACAGTCGTCTAGCAATCAGCCCCAGCATTTT

V gene: TRBV2
J gene: TRBJ1-2
D gene: NA
CDR3 length: 12
clone size: NA
CDR3 protein: CASRVSTTATLF
CDR3 DNA: TGTGCCAGCAGGGTATCAACGACAGCCACTCTCTTC

V gene: TRBV6-2/TRBV6-3
J gene: TRBJ2-2
D gene: TRBD2
CDR3 length: 18
clone size: NA
CDR3 protein: CASSRTSGGEYDTGELFF
CDR3 DNA: TGTGCCAGCAGTCGGACTAGCGGGGGGGAATACGACACCGGGGAGCTGTTTTTT

V gene: TRBV19
J gene: TRBJ2-7
D gene: NA
CDR3 length: 15
clone size: NA
CDR3 protein: CASSIAGVTTYEQYF
CDR3 DNA: TGTGCCAGTAGTATAGCGGGGGTTACAACCTACGAGCAGTACTTC

V gene: TRBV5-4
J gene: TRBJ2-7
D gene: TRBD1
CDR3 length: 15
clone size: NA
CDR3 protein: CASSSTRQGLYEQYF
CDR3 DNA: TGTGCCAGCAGCTCGACCCGACAGGGCCTCTACGAGCAGTACTTC

V gene: TRBV5-6
J gene: TRBJ2-7
D gene: NA
CDR3 length: 13
clone size: NA
CDR3 protein: CASSDTGAYEQYF
CDR3 DNA: TGTGCCAGCAGCGACACCGGGGCCTACGAGCAGTACTTC